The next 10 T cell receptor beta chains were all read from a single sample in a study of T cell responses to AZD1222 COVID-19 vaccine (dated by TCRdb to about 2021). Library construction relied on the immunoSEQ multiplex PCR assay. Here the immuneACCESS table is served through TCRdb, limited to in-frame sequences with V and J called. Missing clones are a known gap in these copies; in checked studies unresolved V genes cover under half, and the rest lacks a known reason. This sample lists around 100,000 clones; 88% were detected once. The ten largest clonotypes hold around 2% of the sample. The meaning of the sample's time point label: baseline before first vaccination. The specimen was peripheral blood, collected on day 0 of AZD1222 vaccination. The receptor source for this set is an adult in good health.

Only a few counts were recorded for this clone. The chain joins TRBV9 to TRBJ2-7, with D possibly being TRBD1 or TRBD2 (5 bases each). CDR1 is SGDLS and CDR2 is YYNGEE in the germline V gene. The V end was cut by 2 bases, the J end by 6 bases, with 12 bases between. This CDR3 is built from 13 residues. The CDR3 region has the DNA TGTGCCAGCAGCGTGGGACCCTCGAGCGAGCAGTACTTC. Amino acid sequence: CASSVGPSSEQYF.

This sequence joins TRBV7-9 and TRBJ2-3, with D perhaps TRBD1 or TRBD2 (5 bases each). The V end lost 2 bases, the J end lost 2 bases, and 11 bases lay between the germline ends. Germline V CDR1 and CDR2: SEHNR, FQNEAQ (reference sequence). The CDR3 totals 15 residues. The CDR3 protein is CASSLTGTLTDTQYF. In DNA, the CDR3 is TGTGCCAGCAGCTTAACCGGGACGCTCACAGATACGCAGTATTTT.

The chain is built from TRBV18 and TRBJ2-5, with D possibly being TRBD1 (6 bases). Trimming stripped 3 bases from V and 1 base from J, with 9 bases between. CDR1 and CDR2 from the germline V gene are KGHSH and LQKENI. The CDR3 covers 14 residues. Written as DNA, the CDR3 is TGTGCCAGCTCACCGGGGGCAGGCCAAGAGACCCAGTACTTC. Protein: CASSPGAGQETQYF.

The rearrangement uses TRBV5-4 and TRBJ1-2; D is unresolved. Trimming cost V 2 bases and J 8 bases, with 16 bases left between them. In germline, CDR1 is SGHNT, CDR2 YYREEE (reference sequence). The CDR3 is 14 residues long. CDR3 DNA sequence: TGTGCCAGCAGCTTTCGATCCATCGGTGCAGGCTACACCTTC. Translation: CASSFRSIGAGYTF.

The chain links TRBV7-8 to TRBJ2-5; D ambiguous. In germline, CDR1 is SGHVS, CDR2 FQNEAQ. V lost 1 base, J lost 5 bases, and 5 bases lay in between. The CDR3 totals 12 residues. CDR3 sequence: CASSLVWETQYF. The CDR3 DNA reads TGTGCCAGCAGCTTAGTGTGGGAGACCCAGTACTTC.

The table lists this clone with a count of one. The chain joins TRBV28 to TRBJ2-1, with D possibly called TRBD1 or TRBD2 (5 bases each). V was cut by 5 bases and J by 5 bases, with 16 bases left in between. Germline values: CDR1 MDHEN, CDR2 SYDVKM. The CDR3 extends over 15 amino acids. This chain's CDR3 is CASSGSVGDHNEQFF. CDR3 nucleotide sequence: TGTGCCAGCAGTGGGTCGGTGGGGGACCACAATGAGCAGTTCTTC.

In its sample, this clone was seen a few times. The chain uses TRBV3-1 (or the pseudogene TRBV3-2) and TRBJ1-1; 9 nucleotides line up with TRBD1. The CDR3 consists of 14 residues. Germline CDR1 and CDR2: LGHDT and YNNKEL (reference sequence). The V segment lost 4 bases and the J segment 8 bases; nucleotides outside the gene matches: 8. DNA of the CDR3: TGTGCCAGCAGCCTCCTGGACAGGGGAAAGGAAGCTTTCTTT. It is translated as CASSLLDRGKEAFF.

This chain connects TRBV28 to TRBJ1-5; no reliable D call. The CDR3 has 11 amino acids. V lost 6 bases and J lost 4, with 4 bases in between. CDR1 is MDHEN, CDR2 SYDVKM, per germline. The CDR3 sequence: CASSPNQPQHF. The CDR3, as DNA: TGTGCCAGCAGCCCAAATCAGCCCCAGCATTTT.

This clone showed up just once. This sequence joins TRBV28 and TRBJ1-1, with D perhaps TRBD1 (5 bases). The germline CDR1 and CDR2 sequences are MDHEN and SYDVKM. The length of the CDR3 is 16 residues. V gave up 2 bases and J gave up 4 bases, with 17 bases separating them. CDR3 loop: CASSLEKGRLSTEAFF. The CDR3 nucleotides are TGTGCCAGCAGTTTAGAGAAGGGGCGATTGTCCACTGAAGCTTTCTTT.

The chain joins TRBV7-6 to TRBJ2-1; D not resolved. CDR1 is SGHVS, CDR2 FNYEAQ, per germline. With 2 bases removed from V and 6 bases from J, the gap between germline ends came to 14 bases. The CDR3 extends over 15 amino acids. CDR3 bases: TGTGCCAGCAGCTTAAGGGCCCATCAAGGCAATGAGCAGTTCTTC. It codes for CASSLRAHQGNEQFF. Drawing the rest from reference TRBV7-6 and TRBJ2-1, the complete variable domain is GAGVSQSPRYKVTKRGQDVALRCDPISGHVSLYWYRQALGQGPEFLTYFNYEAQQDKSGLPNDRFSAERPEGSISTLTIQRTEQRDSAMYRCASSLRAHQGNEQFFGPGTRLTVL.